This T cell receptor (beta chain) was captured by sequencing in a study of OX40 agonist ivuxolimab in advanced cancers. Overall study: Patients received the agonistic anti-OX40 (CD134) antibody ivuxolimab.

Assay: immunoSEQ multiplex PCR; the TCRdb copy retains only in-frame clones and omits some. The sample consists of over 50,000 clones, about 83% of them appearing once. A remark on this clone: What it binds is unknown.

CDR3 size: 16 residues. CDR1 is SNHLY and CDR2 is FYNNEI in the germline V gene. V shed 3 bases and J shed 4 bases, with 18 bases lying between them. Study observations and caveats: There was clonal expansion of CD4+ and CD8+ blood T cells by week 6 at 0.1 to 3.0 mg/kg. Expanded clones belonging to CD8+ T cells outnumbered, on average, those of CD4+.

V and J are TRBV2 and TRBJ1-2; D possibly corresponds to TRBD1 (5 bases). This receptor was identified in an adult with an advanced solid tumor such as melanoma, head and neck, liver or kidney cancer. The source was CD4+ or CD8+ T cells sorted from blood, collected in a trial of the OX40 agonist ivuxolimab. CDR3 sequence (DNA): TGTGCCAGCAGTGAGCCCCTTTCGACAGAACTCTATGGCTACACCTTC. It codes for CASSEPLSTELYGYTF.